This TCR beta chain comes out of a study of blood T cell repertoires in COVID-19. Germline assignment: CDR1 LGHDT and CDR2 YNNKEL (reference sequence). The V segment lost 5 bases and the J segment 6 bases; nucleotides outside the gene matches: 6. The CDR3 has 14 residues. Clones were sequenced by immunoSEQ multiplex PCR, and TCRdb holds only the in-frame ones, with some missing. This table holds 150,000 to 200,000 clones, roughly nine tenths found once. This clone has a single count. Sequenced input: peripheral blood. The receptor was derived from a man between 60 and 75 years old with acute or convalescent COVID-19. The chain is built from TRBV3-1 (or the pseudogene TRBV3-2) and TRBJ1-4, with 7 bases matching TRBD1. The CDR3 sequence: CASSNSGTDEKLFF. In DNA form, the CDR3 reads TGTGCCAGCAGCAACTCCGGGACAGATGAAAAACTGTTTTTT.